These 13 T cell receptor beta chains originate from one sample sequenced in a study of T-cell memory formation after mild COVID-19 (dated by TCRdb to the early 2020s). The receptor library was made with 5' RACE. Sequencing instrument: Illumina NovaSeq 6000. The public reads were run again by TCRdb, first through fastp at Q25 and then through MiXCR, and only productive beta chains were kept. Every entry covers one CDR3 protein and lists the most common genes and DNA from its rows. This sample comprises about 620,000 distinct CDR3 sequences, about a sixth of them detected only once. The ten top clones hold around 12% of the sample. The specimen sequenced was PBMCs or a T cell subset sorted from them (not recorded which). Receptors originate from an adult woman who had mild COVID-19 (a few samples of this study predate the infection). The sample titles of this study are shuffled in the database, so cell type and time point are left out; the donor was told from shared clones.

V gene TRBV6-1 combines with J gene TRBJ2-1; no clear D gene. Germline V gives CDR1 MNHNS, CDR2 SASEGT. This CDR3 is 11 amino acids long. Between the trimmed V and J ends, which lost 8 bases and 9 bases, there was a span of 11 bases. CDR3 loop: CASEAPTEQFF. Here the CDR3 DNA reads TGTGCCAGCGAGGCGCCCACTGAGCAGTTCTTC.

This chain uses TRBV3-1 with TRBJ2-5; no clear D. Germline V gene lookup returns CDR1 LGHDT and CDR2 YNNKEL (reference sequence). V gave up 3 bases and J gave up 2 bases, with 16 bases separating them. CDR3 length equals 16 residues. CDR3 DNA: TGTGCCAGCAGCCACCTCCGACTGTCACCTCAAGAGACCCAGTACTTC. Translation: CASSHLRLSPQETQYF.

V usage is TRBV27 and J usage is TRBJ2-7, with 9 bases that match TRBD1. The CDR3 spans 14 residues. V lost 4 bases, J lost 3 bases, and 4 bases stayed unmatched. CDR1 is MNHEY and CDR2 is SMNVEV in the germline V gene (reference sequence). The chain's CDR3 is CASSWTGENYEQYF. The CDR3 DNA is TGTGCCAGCAGTTGGACAGGGGAAAACTACGAGCAGTACTTC.

The chain has TRBV7-2 and TRBJ2-3, with D uncertain. Trimming shortened V by 2 bases and J by 2 bases, and 8 bases separated the two germline ends. The CDR3 runs 14 residues. Germline CDR1 SGHTA, CDR2 FQGNSA. CDR3 in DNA: TGTGCCAGCAGCTTAAGGTCCAACACAGATACGCAGTATTTT. This gives the protein CASSLRSNTDTQYF.

This clonotype occurred a few times. CDR3 bases: TGTGCCAGCAGTTATACCCTGACAGGAGACAACTACAATGAGCAGTTCTTC. Translation gives CASSYTLTGDNYNEQFF. The chain is built from TRBV6-2 or TRBV6-3 and TRBJ2-1; a weak D match, TRBD1 (6 bases). There are 17 residues in the CDR3. V lost 3 bases to trimming and J lost 3 bases, with 18 bases between them. CDR1 is MNHEY, CDR2 SVGEGT, per germline.

This clonotype was observed a few times. This rearrangement joins TRBV7-6 to TRBJ2-7, with D possibly being TRBD1 or TRBD2 (6 bases each). V lost 5 bases, J lost 2 bases, and 22 bases lay in between. The CDR3 length is 17 residues. CDR1 is SGHVS and CDR2 is FNYEAQ in the germline V gene. CDR3 DNA: TGTGCCAGCAGCGCCCACACCGGAGGGGGAGTCGCCTACGAGCAGTACTTC. Translated, it gives CASSAHTGGGVAYEQYF. Using reference TRBV7-6 and TRBJ2-7 for the parts outside the CDR3, the full variable domain is GAGVSQSPRYKVTKRGQDVALRCDPISGHVSLYWYRQALGQGPEFLTYFNYEAQQDKSGLPNDRFSAERPEGSISTLTIQRTEQRDSAMYRCASSAHTGGGVAYEQYFGPGTRLTVT.

The V call is TRBV29-1, the J call TRBJ2-3; weak D call: TRBD2 (6 bases). V gave up 4 bases and J gave up 15 bases, with 38 bases separating them. The CDR3 has 18 amino acids. From germline, CDR1 is SQVTM and CDR2 ANQGSEA. The CDR3 DNA sequence: TGCAGCGTTGGTCTTCGGAGGAGGGTTAGCACAGATACGCAGTTGTACTATTTT. Translation gives CSVGLRRRVSTDTQLYYF.

This clonotype was recorded many times. Here the CDR3 DNA reads TGTGCCAGCAGCTTAGCCAAGACCGAGTTACCTGGAAACACCATATATTTT. Residues: CASSLAKTELPGNTIYF. The V gene is TRBV7-9, the J gene TRBJ1-3; the D is unclear. V was pared by 0 bases and J by 2 bases, with 14 bases between. Germline CDR1 and CDR2: SEHNR and FQNEAQ (reference sequence). CDR3 length: 17 residues. Drawing the rest from reference TRBV7-9 and TRBJ1-3, the complete variable domain is DTGVSQNPRHKITKRGQNVTFRCDPISEHNRLYWYRQTLGQGPEFLTYFQNEAQLEKSRLLSDRFSAERPKGSFSTLEIQRTEQGDSAMYLCASSLAKTELPGNTIYFGEGSWLTVV.

The gene calls are TRBV20-1 and TRBJ2-3, with D possibly matching TRBD1 (5 bases). Trimming took 6 bases from V and 0 from J, leaving 13 bases between them. This CDR3 has 14 amino acids. Germline-derived CDR1 and CDR2 are DFQATT and SNEGSKA (reference sequence). The CDR3 region has the DNA TGCAGTGCGAAAGGAACAGGCAGCACAGATACGCAGTATTTT. It translates to CSAKGTGSTDTQYF.

This clonotype was counted a few times. The chain has TRBV7-8 and TRBJ2-1, with TRBD1 identical over 10 bases. The germline V gene encodes CDR1 SGHVS and CDR2 FQNEAQ. The CDR3 is 16 amino acids. V gave up 1 base and J gave up 7 bases; unmatched junction bases: 7. As DNA, the CDR3 is TGTGCCAGCAGCTTAGGGGACAGGGGTTTGAAAAATGAGCAGTTCTTC. Encoded protein: CASSLGDRGLKNEQFF.

The rearrangement joins TRBV15 to TRBJ2-1; 13 positions agree with TRBD2. Germline values: CDR1 LNHNV, CDR2 YYDKDF (reference sequence). This CDR3 spans 18 amino acids. J gave up 6 bases and V 3 bases, and 11 bases lay outside the gene matches. Written as DNA, the CDR3 is TGTGCCACCAGCAGCGATAAGCGGACTAGCGGGAGAATCAATGAGCAGTTCTTC. Encoded protein: CATSSDKRTSGRINEQFF. The variable domain in full, with the rest retrieved from reference TRBV15 and TRBJ2-1, is DAMVIQNPRYQVTQFGKPVTLSCSQTLNHNVMYWYQQKSSQAPKLLFHYYDKDFNNEADTPDNFQSRRPNTSFCFLDIRSPGLGDTAMYLCATSSDKRTSGRINEQFFGPGTRLTVL.

The chain joins TRBV2 to TRBJ2-1, with D possibly matching TRBD1 (6 bases). The CDR3 runs 15 residues. The germline V gene encodes CDR1 SNHLY and CDR2 FYNNEI. Trimming removed 3 bases at V and 5 bases at J, with 14 bases between. CDR3 DNA: TGTGCCAGCAGTGATGTGGGGGCATTGGACAATGAGCAGTTCTTC. Its protein is CASSDVGALDNEQFF.

This rearrangement joins TRBV30 to TRBJ2-7; D gene unclear. The germline CDR1 and CDR2 sequences are GTSNPN and SVGIG (reference sequence). This CDR3 comprises 13 residues. Between the trimmed V and J ends, which lost 1 base and 2 bases, there was a span of 9 bases. The CDR3 spells CAWSDGVAYEQYF. The CDR3 coding sequence is TGTGCCTGGAGTGATGGGGTGGCCTACGAGCAGTACTTC.